This entry is about one T cell receptor (beta chain). CDR3 size: 14 residues. Per germline, CDR1 PRHDT and CDR2 FYEKMQ (reference sequence). Trimming removed 4 bases at V and 1 base at J, with 10 bases between. This record belongs to a study of blood T cell repertoires in COVID-19. Study information: Acute-phase and convalescent COVID-19 samples originated in the United States, Italy and Spain. PBMCs, B-cell-depleted T cells, or T cells were the source of the cDNA or gDNA that made up the material.

The authors' processing: Estimated nucleated cell counts came from reference gene primer amplification. Assay: immunoSEQ multiplex PCR; the TCRdb copy retains only in-frame clones and omits some. V and J calls plus clone size are reproduced from that table; the DNA served to infer D and trimming. The sample comprises 200,000 or so clones, roughly four fifths of which are singletons, and roughly 5% rests with the top ten. The specimen was peripheral blood. The receptor comes from a woman aged 25 to 39 with acute or convalescent COVID-19. The chain has TRBV13 and TRBJ1-1; D may be TRBD1 (5 bases). This chain's CDR3 is CASSSPQGNTEAFF. DNA of the CDR3: TGTGCCAGCAGCTCCCCCCAGGGGAACACTGAAGCTTTCTTT.